This T cell receptor (beta chain) was identified in a study of shared clonotypes between healthy human individuals. At the level of the study: For every donor, three CD4 naive, three CD4 memory, two CD8 naive and one CD8 memory plates were used.

Per the germline V gene, CDR1 is MNHNS and CDR2 is SASEGT. The CDR3 runs 15 residues. The germline V and J ends were trimmed by 3 bases and 0 bases, with 8 bases remaining between them. On sorted subsets, replicate PCRs used 200 ng DNA, or about 33,000 T cell genomes. Per the study methods: Without quality scores, immunoSEQ junctional reads could not be filtered like full-length reads. TCRdb's copy holds only in-frame clones and misses some; the assay was immunoSEQ multiplex PCR. D and trimming come from the DNA, and the V and J calls and clone size come from that table. The sample shows roughly 2.5 million clones, roughly nine tenths of them seen only once.

Sequencing input: naive CD4+ T cells sorted from blood. Subset indicated: CD45RA+ positively selected. The receptor was isolated from a man aged 18 to 30 in good health. V is TRBV6-1 and J is TRBJ1-4; D is ambiguous. This chain's CDR3 is CASSEVVSTNEKLFF. CDR3 DNA: TGTGCCAGCAGTGAGGTCGTGTCAACTAATGAAAAACTGTTTTTT.